This entry features one T cell receptor beta chain sequence. The antigen is undetermined. A split of CD4+ cells into CD45RA+ naive and CD45RA-negative memory subsets was performed. These data are taken from a study of shared clonotypes between healthy human individuals. Study as a whole: The cohort comprised a couple of women and three men. Their ages spanned 18 to 49 years. Study outcomes and limitations: On the whole, naive subsets had larger estimated richness than memory subsets had. The naive CD4 repertoires of a few donors were compared, and roughly 5% of clonotypes were shared.

Using immunoSEQ multiplex PCR, the repertoire was profiled, and TCRdb retains in-frame clones only, with some absent. The sample contains around 940,000 clones, over 60% of which appear only once. Sequencing used memory CD4+ T cells sorted from blood. The subset: CD45RA-negative fraction. The receptor comes from a young man in good health.

CDR3 bases: TGTGCCAGTAGGACCGGGACGCACGAGGTGGGAAAACTGTTTTTT. This codes for CASRTGTHEVGKLFF. The chain links TRBV19 to TRBJ1-4, with D tentatively TRBD1 (5 bases). Deletions cut 6 bases from V and 10 bases from J, with 21 bases between. CDR3 length equals 15 residues. Germline-derived CDR1 and CDR2 are LNHDA and SQIVND (reference sequence). Variable domain in full (rest from reference TRBV19 and TRBJ1-4): DGGITQSPKYLFRKEGQNVTLSCEQNLNHDAMYWYRQDPGQGLRLIYYSQIVNDFQKGDIAEGYSVSREKKESFPLTVTSAQKNPTAFYLCASRTGTHEVGKLFFGSGTQLSVL.